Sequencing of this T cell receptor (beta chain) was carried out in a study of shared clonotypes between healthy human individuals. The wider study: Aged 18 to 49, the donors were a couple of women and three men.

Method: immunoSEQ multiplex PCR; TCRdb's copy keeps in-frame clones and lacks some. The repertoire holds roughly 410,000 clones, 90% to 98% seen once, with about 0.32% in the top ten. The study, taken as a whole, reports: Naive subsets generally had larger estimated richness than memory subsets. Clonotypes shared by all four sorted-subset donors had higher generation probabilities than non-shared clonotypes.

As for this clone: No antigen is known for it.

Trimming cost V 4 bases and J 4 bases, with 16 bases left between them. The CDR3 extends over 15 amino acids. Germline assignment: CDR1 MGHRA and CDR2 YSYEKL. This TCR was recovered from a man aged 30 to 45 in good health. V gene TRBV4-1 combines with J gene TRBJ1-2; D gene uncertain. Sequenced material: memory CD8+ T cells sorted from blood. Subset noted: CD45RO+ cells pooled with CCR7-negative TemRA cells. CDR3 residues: CASSPLRGPSYGYTF. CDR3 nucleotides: TGCGCCAGCAGCCCCCTACGAGGGCCCAGCTATGGCTACACCTTC.